This T cell receptor beta chain was observed in a study of breast tumors, draining lymph nodes, adjacent tissues (dated by TCRdb to the mid-2010s). For the wider study: TCR beta repertoires were compared across tumor, adjacent nontumor tissue and axillary lymph nodes obtained from breast cancer patients. In human breast cancer, the study set out to evaluate how tumor, surrounding tissue and draining lymph node repertoires relate to one another and whether T cells may move between these sites. Broad study findings and their caveats: Tumors showed preferential V and J gene usage, and their T-cell repertoire diversity fell below that of lymph nodes yet above that of nontumor tissue. The study presented the conclusion that tumor T cells originate in lymph nodes as consistent with a hypothesis, not as something directly demonstrated. Tumor and nontumor tissue repertoires were found to be significantly more similar in luminal-like than in basal-like breast cancer. The data were considered consistent with the idea that most tumor T cells come from the lymph node and then expand in tumor tissue.

This clonotype came up many times. What this receptor recognizes is not known. No qualities accompany the bases; no much larger clone lies one base away. The germline V gene (reference sequence) yields LNHNV for CDR1 and YYDKDF for CDR2. Including the terminal cysteine and phenylalanine, the CDR3 comprises 14 residues. This entry keeps only the CDR3 DNA: 42 bases, framed from base 1. Between the V and J ends, shortened by 3 bases and 5 bases respectively, the junction contains 14 bases. TCRdb lists the instrument as Illumina HiSeq 2000. TCR beta chain libraries were generated through multiplex PCR amplification. High-throughput sequencing was used to analyze the amplified TCR beta chain products. TCRdb ran its own pipeline on the public reads, namely fastp trimming at Q25 and MiXCR clone calling, and kept in-frame beta chains. Rows are unified per CDR3 protein, each entry keeping the most common DNA and genes. Present in this sample are 80,000 to 130,000 distinct CDR3 sequences, about 20% of which were seen just once. The top ten hold more than 0.9% of the sample.

The axillary draining lymph nodes of breast cancer patients were the source of the lymph node samples. Sequencing was carried out using axillary lymph node tissue. This TCR was recovered from a female donor with breast cancer. Some clones in this sample may be carry-over from other donors' samples. The chain couples TRBV15 to TRBJ2-7, with the D gene not confidently named. The sequenced DNA is TGTGCCACCAGCAGCCCCTATCGGGTCCACGAGCAGTACTTC. It specifies CATSSPYRVHEQYF.